Below, one TCR beta chain is given with its context. V was shortened by 0 bases and J by 4 bases, with 10 bases between the two germline ends. The CDR3 is 14 amino acids. Germline V CDR1 and CDR2: ENHRY, SYGVKD. The data were taken from a study of T cell responses to AZD1222 COVID-19 vaccine. Clones were read by immunoSEQ multiplex PCR, and TCRdb kept only the in-frame ones, dropping some. The sample has over 95,000 clones, about 89% seen once. The clonotype comes from an adult in good health. The gene calls are TRBV10-3 and TRBJ2-7, with a tentative D call TRBD1 (6 bases). The source material was peripheral blood, sampled on day 0 of AZD1222 vaccination. This CDR3 reads CAISESGARYEQYF. The CDR3 nucleotides read TGTGCCATCAGTGAGTCGGGGGCGAGATACGAGCAGTACTTC.